This entry describes one T cell receptor beta chain. Its target is unknown. Germline values: CDR1 SEHNR, CDR2 FQNEAQ (reference sequence). CDR3 size: 15 residues. Trimming took 3 bases from V and 8 from J; bases not matched to a gene: 7. The sample originates from a study of identifying expanded T cells in peripheral blood. Study-level points and caveats: Roughly two-week clone count variance significantly increased as total template count grew.

The method was immunoSEQ multiplex PCR; TCRdb's version includes in-frame clones alone and lacks a portion of them. This table has fewer than 55,000 clones, approximately 82% appearing once. This TCR was sampled from a person aged 18 to 70 in good health. The chain recombines TRBV7-9 with TRBJ2-1, with 10 bases identical to TRBD2. The material sequenced was blood. CDR3 region: CASSLASGRGHEQFF. DNA for the CDR3: TGTGCCAGCAGCTTGGCTAGCGGGAGAGGGCATGAGCAGTTCTTC. The whole variable domain, filled in from reference TRBV7-9 and TRBJ2-1, reads DTGVSQNPRHKITKRGQNVTFRCDPISEHNRLYWYRQTLGQGPEFLTYFQNEAQLEKSRLLSDRFSAERPKGSFSTLEIQRTEQGDSAMYLCASSLASGRGHEQFFGPGTRLTVL.